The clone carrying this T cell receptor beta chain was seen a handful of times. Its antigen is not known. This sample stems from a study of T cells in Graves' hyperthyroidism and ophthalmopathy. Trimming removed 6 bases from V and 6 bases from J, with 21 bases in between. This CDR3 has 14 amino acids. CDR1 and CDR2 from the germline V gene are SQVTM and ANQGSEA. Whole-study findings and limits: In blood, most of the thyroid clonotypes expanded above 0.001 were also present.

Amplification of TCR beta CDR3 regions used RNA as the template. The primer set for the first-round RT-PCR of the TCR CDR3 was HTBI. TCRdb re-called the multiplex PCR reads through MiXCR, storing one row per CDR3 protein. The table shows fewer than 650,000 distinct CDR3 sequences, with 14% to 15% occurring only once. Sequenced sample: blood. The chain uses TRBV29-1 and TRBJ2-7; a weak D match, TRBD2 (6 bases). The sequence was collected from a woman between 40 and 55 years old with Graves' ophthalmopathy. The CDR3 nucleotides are TGCAGCGTCTTCTCAGGGACTTATAATTCCGAGCAGTACTTC. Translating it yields CSVFSGTYNSEQYF.